The 7 T cell receptor beta chains given below trace back to one sample, sequenced in a study of CD8+ T cells in alopecia areata. Sorting used CD4, CD8alpha, NKG2D, NKG2ACE and other markers on pooled cutaneous lymph node cells. Extracted from the samples, RNA was reverse transcribed into cDNA to serve as the sequencing template. TCRdb's copy holds only in-frame clones and misses some; the assay was immunoSEQ multiplex PCR. The sample is made up of under 20,000 clones, none counted only once. The specimen sequenced was CD8+ T cells sorted from a lymph node. These receptors came from a C3H/HeJ mouse with alopecia areata. For this mouse line, the MHC haplotype is H2-k.

This clone was seen ten or more times. Gene names follow the mouse nomenclature. The CDR3 extends 4 residues past the end of the read, so its final part is completed from the germline J gene. The chain is built from TRBV19 and TRBJ1-1, with TRBD1 matching 7 bases. The germline V gene encodes CDR1 FNHDT and CDR2 SITEND (reference sequence). V gave up 0 bases and J gave up 1 base; unmatched junction bases: 0. This CDR3 comprises 14 residues. The CDR3 bases that were read are TGTGCCAGCAGTATAGGGACAGGGAACACA. Its translation: CASSIGTGNT. The whole CDR3 protein reads CASSIGTGNTEVFF.

Ten or more counts support this clone. Mouse names are used for the genes. The read terminates 4 residues ahead of where the CDR3 ends, so the germline J gene completes it. The rearrangement joins TRBV1 to TRBJ1-1, with D possibly TRBD1 on 6 matching bases. The CDR3 has 16 amino acids. V was trimmed by 0 bases and J by 0 bases, leaving 11 bases between them. CDR1 NSQYPW and CDR2 LRSPGD come from the germline V gene (reference sequence). The DNA read from the CDR3 is TGCACCTGCAGTGCAGATGGGGGGGGCTCAAACACA. This encodes CTCSADGGGSNT. The full CDR3 protein reads CTCSADGGGSNTEVFF.

With regard to this clone: The gene symbols are mouse symbols. Coverage ceases 4 residues before the CDR3 finishes, and the germline J gene fills in the end. The chain recombines TRBV14 with TRBJ2-5; 7 bases line up with TRBD1. The junction had 4 bases not matched to a gene; V was cut back by 6 bases and J by 0 bases. The CDR3 extends over 14 amino acids. Germline-derived CDR1 and CDR2 are SGHDT and FRDEAV. CDR3 in amino acids: CASNRQGNQDTQYF. The CDR3 bases that were read are TGTGCCAGCAACCGACAGGGAAACCAAGAC.

The sample holds a few counts of this clone. Each gene name is a mouse one. The CDR3 goes on 4 residues after the read ends, and that part is filled in from the germline J gene. The gene calls are TRBV29 and TRBJ1-4; the match to TRBD1 covers 10 bases. The CDR3 extends over 17 amino acids. With 3 bases clipped from V and 0 bases from J, the junction kept 4 bases outside the gene matches. Germline CDR1 is MSHET and CDR2 is SYDVDS. The CDR3 here is CASSFGTGDLSNERLFF. The CDR3 bases that were read are TGTGCTAGCAGTTTTGGGACAGGGGACCTTTCCAACGAA.

This clone was seen at least ten times. The listed genes are named as in mouse. The read falls 4 residues short of the CDR3 end, and the missing part is taken from the germline J gene. The gene calls are TRBV13-3 and TRBJ2-1, with D possibly TRBD1 on 5 matching bases. Trimming stripped 0 bases from V and 4 bases from J, with 8 bases between. Germline values: CDR1 NNHDY, CDR2 SYVADS. This CDR3 contains 14 residues. The CDR3 DNA, read in part, is TGTGCCAGCAGTGATGCGCAGGGATATGCT. Translation: CASSDAQGYA. The whole CDR3 region reads CASSDAQGYAEQFF.

On this clone: Mouse gene names and germline throughout. The read terminates 4 residues ahead of where the CDR3 ends, so the germline J gene completes it. The chain is built from TRBV13-1 and TRBJ2-7; D might be TRBD2 (6 bases). Germline-derived CDR1 and CDR2 are NSHNY and SYGAGN. The CDR3 is made up of 13 amino acids. The CDR3 spells CASSPGWGYEQYF. The sequenced part of the CDR3 DNA is TGTGCCAGCAGTCCCGGGTGGGGGTAT.

About this clone: The gene names here belong to mouse. The read ends 4 residues shy of where the CDR3 ends; the end is completed using the germline J gene. The gene calls are TRBV14 and TRBJ1-2, with TRBD1 as a possible D gene (6 bases). This CDR3 comprises 14 residues. V shed 2 bases and J shed 2 bases, with 10 bases lying between them. CDR1 is SGHDT and CDR2 is FRDEAV in the germline V gene. The CDR3 protein is CASSLGGGNSDYTF. The sequenced CDR3 bases are TGTGCCAGCAGTTTAGGGGGGGGGAACTCC.